The T cell receptor (beta chain) under discussion was sequenced for a study of shared clonotypes between healthy human individuals. Concerning this clone: The target antigen is unknown.

Clones were sequenced by immunoSEQ multiplex PCR, and TCRdb holds only the in-frame ones, with some missing. The data hold roughly 2 million clones, with 85% to 95% observed a single time. The V and J ends lost 3 bases and 10 bases, in that order; junction bases with no gene match: 13. The CDR3 covers 16 residues. Germline CDR1 is KGHSY and CDR2 is FQNENV. The naive CD8 fraction comprised CD45RO-negative cells positively selected for CCR7 and excluded terminally differentiated effector memory CD45RA+ cells. Within Nashville, Tennessee resided all donors, each a Caucasian adult. Regarding the study as a whole: Rarefaction showed that sequencing of sorted subsets was incomplete (despite large depth). Memory subsets had estimated richness that was generally smaller than that of naive subsets. Relative to clonotypes present in all four donors, those not shared had lower generation probabilities.

The chain links TRBV16 to TRBJ2-1; 9 bases agree with TRBD2. The sample consisted of naive CD8+ T cells sorted from blood. The sequence was obtained from a man aged 18 to 35 in good health. CDR3 sequence (DNA): TGTGCCAGCAGCCAGACTTTTAGCGGGAGAGTTCACGAGCAGTTCTTC. Protein sequence: CASSQTFSGRVHEQFF.